Given below is one T cell receptor beta chain in context. No antigen is known for it. This entry is derived from a study of identifying expanded T cells in peripheral blood. Points from the study as a whole: Clone count variance between roughly 2-week samples rose with total template count. Technical replicates showed 0.9 to 1.5 changed clones; approximately two weeks about 16.4; four weeks 19.

Trimming took off 5 bases at V and 5 bases at J, with 14 bases between the two ends. CDR1 is SGHDN, CDR2 FVKESK, per germline. The CDR3 is 14 amino acids. Profiled with immunoSEQ multiplex PCR; TCRdb holds only in-frame clones, not every one. Counted here are approximately 58,000 clones, about four fifths occurring once; the ten biggest clones make up about 15%. The chain recombines TRBV14 with TRBJ2-3; D uncertain. The sample was blood. This sequence was found in a person aged 18-69 years in good health. This CDR3 is CASSSPFEGDTQYF. The CDR3 DNA reads TGTGCCAGCAGCTCCCCTTTTGAAGGAGATACGCAGTATTTT. The whole variable domain, remainder taken from reference TRBV14 and TRBJ2-3, is EAGVTQFPSHSVIEKGQTVTLRCDPISGHDNLYWYRRVMGKEIKFLLHFVKESKQDESGMPNNRFLAERTGGTYSTLKVQPAELEDSGVYFCASSSPFEGDTQYFGPGTRLTVL.